These 5 T cell receptor beta chains were sequenced from one sample in a study of CD8 T cells in Susac syndrome (dated by TCRdb to the late 2010s). The method was the immunoSEQ multiplex PCR assay. RNA was extracted using the RNeasy kit, and roughly 0.5 to 1 microgram was reverse transcribed with random hexamers. The public reads were reanalyzed by TCRdb: fastp trimming at Q25, MiXCR alignment, in-frame beta chains only. For every CDR3 protein sequence, its rows merge into one entry that carries the most common genes and DNA. The sample has a few hundred thousand distinct CDR3 sequences on record, about 95% of them singletons. The ten largest clones add up to 0.085% to 0.095% of the sample. Material for sequencing was CD4+ T cells from PBMCs. These receptors came from a human donor with multiple sclerosis.

This chain joins TRBV20-1 and TRBJ2-7, with TRBD2 identical over 8 bases. The germline V gene has CDR1 DFQATT and CDR2 SNEGSKA (reference sequence). The V and J ends lost 4 bases and 3 bases, in that order; junction bases with no gene match: 5. This CDR3 region has 13 residues. The CDR3 DNA follows: TGCAGTGCTACTGAGCGGGGGTTCTACGAGCAGTACTTC. Residues: CSATERGFYEQYF.

This clonotype appeared a few times. The chain combines TRBV28 with TRBJ2-1; D call uncertain. Germline-derived CDR1 and CDR2 are MDHEN and SYDVKM. The CDR3 has 11 amino acids. Trimming cost V 2 bases and J 10 bases, with 6 bases left between them. CDR3 in DNA: TGTGCCAGCAGTTTAATCGAAGAGCAGTTCTTC. It yields the protein CASSLIEEQFF.

The chain links TRBV20-1 to TRBJ2-5; D gene uncertain. Trimming left V 7 bases short and J 3 bases short, with 9 bases between. The V gene's germline CDR1 is DFQATT and CDR2 SNEGSKA (reference sequence). The CDR3 covers 11 residues. The CDR3 DNA sequence: TGCAGTGTCGTCGCCGAAGAGACCCAGTACTTC. It specifies CSVVAEETQYF.

The CDR3 DNA sequence: TGCAGTGCTAGAGATGGCATCCGGCAGTACTTC. It translates to CSARDGIRQYF. The chain has TRBV20-1 and TRBJ2-7; D is unresolved. The CDR3 is 11 residues long. Trimming stripped 0 bases from V and 9 bases from J, with 9 bases between. The germline V gene has CDR1 DFQATT and CDR2 SNEGSKA (reference sequence).

V is TRBV5-1 and J is TRBJ1-1; TRBD1 might be the D (6 bases). The germline V gene encodes CDR1 SGHRS and CDR2 YFSETQ. Trimming took off 1 base at V and 9 bases at J, with 19 bases between the two ends. This CDR3 has 15 amino acids. Written as DNA, the CDR3 is TGCGCCAGCAGCTTGTCGGGGACAAGCGACTCCAAAGCTTTCTTT. Protein product: CASSLSGTSDSKAFF. The full variable domain, in which reference TRBV5-1 and TRBJ1-1 provide the parts outside the CDR3, is KAGVTQTPRYLIKTRGQQVTLSCSPISGHRSVSWYQQTPGQGLQFLFEYFSETQRNKGNFPGRFSGRQFSNSRSEMNVSTLELGDSALYLCASSLSGTSDSKAFFGQGTRLTVV.